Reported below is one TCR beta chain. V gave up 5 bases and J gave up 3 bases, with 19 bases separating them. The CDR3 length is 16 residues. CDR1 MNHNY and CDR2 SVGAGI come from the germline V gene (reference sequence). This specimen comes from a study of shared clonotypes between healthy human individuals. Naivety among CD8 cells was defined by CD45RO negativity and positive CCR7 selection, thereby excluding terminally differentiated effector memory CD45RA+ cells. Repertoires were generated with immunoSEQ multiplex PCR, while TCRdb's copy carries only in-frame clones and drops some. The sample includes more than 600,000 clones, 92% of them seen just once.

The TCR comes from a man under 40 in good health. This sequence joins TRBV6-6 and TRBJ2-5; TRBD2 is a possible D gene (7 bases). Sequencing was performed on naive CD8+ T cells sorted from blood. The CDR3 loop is CASSLLGGVPKETQYF. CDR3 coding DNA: TGTGCCAGCAGTCTTTTAGGGGGGGTGCCAAAAGAGACCCAGTACTTC.